The TCR beta chain under discussion was sequenced for a study of T cell responses to AZD1222 COVID-19 vaccine. Whole-study findings and limits: In a largely white British group with more females than males, clonal diversity was possibly underestimated. Recipients of AZD1222 seropositive at baseline numbered only six or seven. Spike as a whole was targeted by vaccine-associated CD4 TCRs, dominant at 160-218 and 743-854.

It was second doses at about 4 or about 12 weeks that were pooled. Details on this clone: Its antigen remains unidentified.

Clones were sequenced by immunoSEQ multiplex PCR, and TCRdb holds only the in-frame ones, with some missing. The sample records some 71,000 clones, 70% to 90% being singletons. V dropped 3 bases and J dropped 5 bases, with 17 bases sitting between them. Germline CDR1 LNHDA, CDR2 SQIVND (reference sequence). The CDR3 extends over 15 amino acids. Here the sequenced sample was peripheral blood, taken 28 days after the second AZD1222 dose. The sequence came from an adult who received the AZD1222 COVID-19 vaccine. The chain joins TRBV19 to TRBJ2-7; a possible D gene is TRBD1 (6 bases). CDR3 DNA sequence: TGTGCCAGTAGTATCTGGATGTCAGGGGAAGACGAGCAGTACTTC. It is translated as CASSIWMSGEDEQYF.